This TCR beta chain was captured by sequencing in a study of T cell responses to AZD1222 COVID-19 vaccine. The count of this clone is one. What it binds is not known. Study-level results: Spike was spanned by vaccine-associated CD4 TCRs, which were dominant at 160-218 and 743-854. In the spike-specific TCR repertoire, nearly half reportedly target unmutated variant regions. AZD1222 recipients seropositive at baseline numbered only six or seven. White British people made up most donors, females outnumbered males, and clonal diversity was possibly underestimated.

The assay was immunoSEQ multiplex PCR, and TCRdb's table has in-frame clones only and misses some. The table shows over 150,000 clones, with roughly 90% occurring only once. The TCR sequence derives from an adult in good health. Sequencing was performed on peripheral blood, taken on day 0 of AZD1222 vaccination.

Here the CDR3 reads CASSTQVPGVAFF. CDR3 nucleotide sequence: TGTGCCAGCAGTACTCAGGTTCCGGGAGTAGCTTTCTTT. The chain combines TRBV6-5 with TRBJ1-1; unclear D gene. Germline CDR1 and CDR2: MNHEY and SVGAGI. CDR3 length equals 13 residues. With 5 bases removed from V and 10 bases from J, the gap between germline ends came to 17 bases.